A selection of T cell receptor beta chains follows, all from one sample in a study of CD8+CD57+ T cells in acquired aplastic anemia. TCRdb ran MiXCR on the reads and lists one entry per CDR3 protein. The table records over 150,000 distinct CDR3 sequences, about two thirds of them present only once. Sequencing was carried out using sorted CD4+, CD8+, or CD8+CD57+ T cells (not recorded which) from PBMCs. Source of these receptors: a human donor with aplastic anemia. Each CDR3 is given with its conserved first and last residue. Fields, in order: V gene, D gene, clone size, J gene, CDR3 protein, CDR3 DNA. A D gene is named only where the DNA matches it firmly. Not every row has a clone size; where given, it reads once, few, many or a size class.

V: TRBV12-3/TRBV12-4
D: NA
size: many
J: TRBJ1-4
CDR3: CASSDPANEKLFF
DNA: TGTGCCAGCAGTGATCCGGCTAATGAAAAACTGTTTTTT

V: TRBV15
D: TRBD2
size: NA
J: TRBJ2-7
CDR3: CATSRDLAGGKRYEQYF
DNA: TGTGCCACCAGCAGAGATTTAGCGGGGGGCAAGAGGTACGAGCAGTACTTC

V: TRBV27
D: NA
size: NA
J: TRBJ2-1
CDR3: CASSLNGRDEQFF
DNA: TGTGCCAGCAGTTTGAATGGACGGGATGAGCAGTTCTTC

V: TRBV20-1
D: NA
size: NA
J: TRBJ1-2
CDR3: CSASTGYTF
DNA: TGCAGTGCTAGCACTGGCTACACCTTC

V: TRBV10-2
D: TRBD1
size: NA
J: TRBJ2-7
CDR3: CASGGGQGRNF
DNA: TGCGCCAGCGGGGGTGGACAGGGGCGGAACTTC

V: TRBV7-6
D: NA
size: NA
J: TRBJ1-2
CDR3: CASSPMRDPDKGYTF
DNA: TGTGCCAGCAGCCCGATGAGGGACCCCGATAAGGGCTACACCTTC

V: TRBV29-1
D: NA
size: NA
J: TRBJ2-2
CDR3: CSTPGDRPNEELFF
DNA: TGCAGCACCCCCGGTGACAGACCTAACGAGGAGCTGTTTTTT

V: TRBV7-2
D: NA
size: few
J: TRBJ1-2
CDR3: CASSLAGSNYGYTF
DNA: TGTGCCAGCAGCTTGGCCGGGAGTAACTATGGCTACACCTTC

V: TRBV25-1
D: NA
size: few
J: TRBJ1-2
CDR3: CASSEFEGIVNGYTF
DNA: TGTGCCAGCAGTGAATTTGAAGGTATAGTGAATGGCTACACCTTC

V: TRBV10-3
D: NA
size: few
J: TRBJ2-3
CDR3: CAISEPTLSTDTQYF
DNA: TGTGCCATCAGTGAGCCAACTCTCAGCACAGATACGCAGTATTTT

V: TRBV4-3
D: TRBD1
size: many
J: TRBJ2-5
CDR3: CASSQDSSRGTGGRTQYF
DNA: TGCGCCAGCAGCCAAGATTCTAGTCGTGGGACAGGGGGCAGGACCCAGTACTTC

V: TRBV5-4
D: NA
size: NA
J: TRBJ2-1
CDR3: CASSLTRHEQFF
DNA: TGTGCCAGCAGCTTGACTAGGCATGAGCAGTTCTTC

V: TRBV25-1
D: NA
size: NA
J: TRBJ2-7
CDR3: CASSLGAGGTYDEQYF
DNA: TGTGCCAGCAGCTTGGGGGCAGGGGGGACGTACGACGAGCAGTACTTC

V: TRBV5-1
D: TRBD1
size: NA
J: TRBJ2-7
CDR3: CASSPTGRGSEQYF
DNA: TGCGCCAGCAGCCCCACTGGCAGGGGGAGCGAGCAGTACTTC

V: TRBV19
D: NA
size: NA
J: TRBJ1-4
CDR3: CASSIAYPRSEKLFF
DNA: TGTGCCAGTAGTATAGCCTACCCTCGCAGTGAAAAACTGTTTTTT

V: TRBV29-1
D: NA
size: NA
J: TRBJ1-1
CDR3: CSVEPRPTYMNTEAFF
DNA: TGCAGCGTTGAACCTCGGCCGACGTACATGAACACTGAAGCTTTCTTT

V: TRBV6-1
D: NA
size: NA
J: TRBJ2-7
CDR3: CASSLVRLSYEQYF
DNA: TGTGCCAGCAGCTTAGTCCGGCTTTCCTACGAGCAGTACTTC

V: TRBV7-9
D: NA
size: NA
J: TRBJ1-4
CDR3: CASSPTGTMVEKLFF
DNA: TGTGCCAGCAGCCCAACCGGGACAATGGTTGAAAAACTGTTTTTT

V: TRBV29-1
D: NA
size: NA
J: TRBJ2-7
CDR3: CSVEVLRGYEQYF
DNA: TGCAGCGTTGAAGTTCTGAGGGGCTACGAGCAGTACTTC

V: TRBV6-5
D: TRBD1
size: NA
J: TRBJ1-1
CDR3: CANTYNRGGTEAFF
DNA: TGTGCCAACACCTACAACAGGGGAGGGACTGAAGCTTTCTTT

V: TRBV29-1
D: TRBD1
size: NA
J: TRBJ2-3
CDR3: CSVTGGVADTQYF
DNA: TGCAGCGTTACAGGGGGTGTAGCAGATACGCAGTATTTT

V: TRBV11-1
D: NA
size: NA
J: TRBJ2-1
CDR3: CASSFEDWSNEQFF
DNA: TGTGCCAGCAGCTTCGAGGACTGGAGTAATGAGCAGTTCTTC

V: TRBV19
D: NA
size: once
J: TRBJ1-2
CDR3: CAWIWGSSYGYTF
DNA: TGTGCCTGGATCTGGGGCAGTAGCTATGGCTACACCTTC

V: TRBV7-2
D: NA
size: NA
J: TRBJ2-3
CDR3: CASSHGDRLDTQYF
DNA: TGTGCCAGCAGCCACGGCGACCGTTTAGATACGCAGTATTTT

V: TRBV6-5
D: TRBD1
size: NA
J: TRBJ2-7
CDR3: CASSAPDRELYNYEQYF
DNA: TGTGCCAGCAGTGCTCCGGACAGGGAATTGTATAACTACGAGCAGTACTTC

V: TRBV14
D: NA
size: NA
J: TRBJ1-5
CDR3: CASSLKTDQPQHF
DNA: TGTGCCAGCAGCTTAAAGACGGATCAGCCCCAGCATTTT

V: TRBV9
D: NA
size: NA
J: TRBJ1-6
CDR3: CASSVDGGTLIPLHF
DNA: TGTGCCAGCAGCGTAGACGGAGGAACTTTAATCCCCCTCCACTTT

V: TRBV20-1
D: NA
size: many
J: TRBJ1-1
CDR3: CSARGGREALEAFF
DNA: TGCAGTGCTAGAGGGGGGAGGGAGGCACTGGAAGCTTTCTTT

V: TRBV20-1
D: TRBD1
size: NA
J: TRBJ1-5
CDR3: CSASTGPNQPQHF
DNA: TGCAGTGCCTCGACAGGGCCAAATCAGCCCCAGCATTTT

V: TRBV10-3
D: NA
size: NA
J: TRBJ2-7
CDR3: CAISESLGRSSSYEQYF
DNA: TGTGCCATCAGTGAGTCACTAGGCAGGTCGAGCTCCTACGAGCAGTACTTC

V: TRBV5-4
D: NA
size: NA
J: TRBJ2-5
CDR3: CASSLQGLDGTQYF
DNA: TGTGCCAGCAGCTTGCAGGGGTTGGATGGGACCCAGTACTTC

V: TRBV7-6
D: NA
size: NA
J: TRBJ2-1
CDR3: CASSGMKPSYNEQFF
DNA: TGTGCCAGCAGCGGTATGAAGCCCTCCTACAATGAGCAGTTCTTC

V: TRBV20-1
D: TRBD1
size: many
J: TRBJ2-5
CDR3: CSARALEDRGLETQYF
DNA: TGCAGTGCTAGAGCACTTGAGGACAGGGGGCTAGAGACCCAGTACTTC

V: TRBV7-9
D: NA
size: NA
J: TRBJ2-1
CDR3: CASSLGPPDNEQFF
DNA: TGTGCCAGCAGCTTAGGTCCACCCGACAATGAGCAGTTCTTC

V: TRBV7-2
D: TRBD1
size: NA
J: TRBJ1-2
CDR3: CASSETRTGTYGYTF
DNA: TGTGCCAGCAGCGAGACCAGGACAGGGACCTATGGCTACACCTTC

V: TRBV20-1
D: TRBD1
size: NA
J: TRBJ2-1
CDR3: CSAREQGVGVAEQFF
DNA: TGCAGTGCTAGGGAACAGGGGGTTGGAGTAGCGGAGCAGTTCTTC

V: TRBV20-1
D: NA
size: NA
J: TRBJ1-5
CDR3: CSARVTPTQPQHF
DNA: TGCAGTGCTAGAGTCACTCCGACCCAGCCCCAGCATTTT

V: TRBV7-8
D: TRBD1
size: few
J: TRBJ2-7
CDR3: CASSGGTGREQYF
DNA: TGTGCCAGCAGCGGGGGGACAGGGCGAGAGCAGTACTTC

V: TRBV20-1
D: TRBD1
size: once
J: TRBJ1-2
CDR3: CSASAGTGRGNYGYTF
DNA: TGCAGTGCTAGCGCCGGGACAGGGAGGGGGAACTATGGCTACACCTTC

V: TRBV19
D: NA
size: few
J: TRBJ2-7
CDR3: CASSTLAAGPGEQYF
DNA: TGTGCCAGTAGTACCCTAGCCGCGGGGCCGGGGGAGCAGTACTTC

V: TRBV5-6
D: NA
size: NA
J: TRBJ2-5
CDR3: CASSLGQHQETQYF
DNA: TGTGCCAGCAGCTTGGGACAGCACCAAGAGACCCAGTACTTC

V: TRBV9
D: NA
size: NA
J: TRBJ2-7
CDR3: CASSVYPGFKYEQYF
DNA: TGTGCCAGCAGCGTATACCCAGGGTTCAAATACGAGCAGTACTTC

V: TRBV7-9
D: NA
size: NA
J: TRBJ2-7
CDR3: CASSTYYEQYF
DNA: TGTGCCAGCAGTACTTACTACGAGCAGTACTTC

V: TRBV5-5
D: NA
size: NA
J: TRBJ2-5
CDR3: CASSWDISWETQYF
DNA: TGTGCCAGCAGCTGGGACATTTCTTGGGAGACCCAGTACTTC

V: TRBV10-3
D: NA
size: few
J: TRBJ1-1
CDR3: CAISRDNTEAFF
DNA: TGTGCCATCAGTAGAGATAACACTGAAGCTTTCTTT

V: TRBV19
D: NA
size: NA
J: TRBJ2-7
CDR3: CASAPIPAGTYEQYF
DNA: TGTGCCAGTGCCCCGATACCGGCAGGGACCTACGAGCAGTACTTC

V: TRBV11-3
D: TRBD2
size: NA
J: TRBJ2-7
CDR3: CASSFGAGERYEQYF
DNA: TGTGCCAGCAGCTTCGGGGCGGGAGAGAGGTACGAGCAGTACTTC

V: TRBV7-3
D: TRBD2
size: once
J: TRBJ2-7
CDR3: CAITGLDSYEQYF
DNA: TGTGCCATAACGGGACTAGACTCCTACGAGCAGTACTTC

V: TRBV24-1
D: NA
size: NA
J: TRBJ2-1
CDR3: CATSPTGSDEQFF
DNA: TGTGCCACCAGTCCTACAGGGTCCGATGAGCAGTTCTTC

V: TRBV15
D: TRBD1
size: NA
J: TRBJ2-5
CDR3: CATSGRTGQETQYF
DNA: TGTGCCACCAGCGGACGGACAGGCCAAGAGACCCAGTACTTC

V: TRBV11-2
D: TRBD1
size: few
J: TRBJ2-7
CDR3: CASSYGTGADEQYF
DNA: TGTGCCAGCAGCTACGGGACAGGGGCAGACGAGCAGTACTTC

V: TRBV28
D: NA
size: few
J: TRBJ1-5
CDR3: CATLPPAGSQDQPQHF
DNA: TGTGCCACCCTCCCACCGGCAGGATCTCAGGATCAGCCCCAGCATTTT